Listed here are 8 T cell receptor beta chains from one sample, sequenced in a study of Graves' ophthalmopathy and Graves' hyperthyroidism. Amplification of the TCR beta CDR3 regions used RNA transcripts (as template). HTBI-primed first-round RT-PCR preceded second-round multiplex PCR. TCRdb recomputed calls from the multiplex PCR reads with MiXCR, one row per CDR3 protein. This table has about 590,000 distinct CDR3 sequences, approximately 37% appearing once. Specimen: peripheral blood or thyroid tissue (not recorded which). Receptors originate from an adult man with Graves' hyperthyroidism.

Ten or more counts support this clonotype. This chain links TRBV10-3 with TRBJ1-5, with a possible D match to TRBD1 (5 bases). CDR1 and CDR2 (germline): ENHRY, SYGVKD. With 3 bases removed from V and 1 base from J, the gap between germline ends came to 13 bases. The CDR3 spans 16 residues. The CDR3 protein is CAISDDPRVSNQPQHF. CDR3 in DNA: TGTGCCATCAGTGATGATCCCAGGGTGAGCAATCAGCCCCAGCATTTT.

V is TRBV12-3 or TRBV12-4 and J is TRBJ2-4; TRBD2 might be the D (5 bases). CDR3 length: 12 amino acids. V lost 10 bases and J lost 2, with 9 bases in between. CDR3 protein: CATGITKNIQYF. The CDR3 DNA is TGTGCCACGGGGATTACCAAAAACATTCAGTACTTC.

This clonotype was observed at least ten times. The chain couples TRBV7-9 to TRBJ1-2, with TRBD1 as a possible D gene (5 bases). The V end lost 0 bases, the J end lost 7 bases, and 12 bases lay between the germline ends. Per germline, CDR1 SEHNR and CDR2 FQNEAQ (reference sequence). This CDR3 region has 14 residues. The CDR3 protein is CASSLAGDQGGYTF. Here the CDR3 DNA reads TGTGCCAGCAGCTTAGCGGGGGATCAAGGTGGCTACACCTTC.

J is TRBJ1-3 and V is TRBV12-3 or TRBV12-4; unclear D gene. The V end lost 6 bases, the J end lost 0 bases, and 18 bases lay between the germline ends. This CDR3 contains 17 residues. The CDR3 DNA sequence: TGTGCCAGCAGCGCCGAGTGGGCCGCACCCTCTGGAAACACCATATATTTT. It is translated as CASSAEWAAPSGNTIYF.

The chain carries TRBV24-1 and TRBJ2-2, with TRBD1 matching over 7 bases. This CDR3 is 18 amino acids long. The germline V gene has CDR1 KGHDR and CDR2 SFDVKD. Trimming at V came to 2 bases and at J to 1 base, leaving 9 bases not matched to a gene. CDR3 loop: CATSDSYPGTENTGELFF. The CDR3, as DNA: TGTGCCACCAGTGATTCTTATCCCGGGACAGAGAACACCGGGGAGCTGTTTTTT.

This clonotype was counted at least ten times. The junction does not match germline at one end; this may be a read error. The V gene is TRBV4-1, the J gene TRBJ2-5, with TRBD2 matching over 7 bases. Germline V lookup: CDR1 MGHRA, CDR2 YSYEKL. This CDR3 has 13 amino acids. This CDR3 is CASSRTSQETQYF. CDR3 nucleotides: TGTGCCAGTAGCCGGACTAGCCAAGAGACCCAGTACTTC.

This clonotype was seen a few times. This may stem from a read error, because a much larger clone lies one nucleotide away. The gene calls are TRBV20-1 and TRBJ1-1; no reliable D call. This CDR3 contains 13 residues. Germline V gene data show CDR1 as DFQATT and CDR2 as SNEGSKA (reference sequence). V was trimmed by 1 base and J by 9 bases, leaving 15 bases between them. In nucleotides, the CDR3 is TGCAGTGCTAGAGGTCTAGGGTGGGTGAAAGCTTTCTTT. This codes for CSARGLGWVKAFF.

This sequence joins TRBV7-9 and TRBJ2-2; D is uncertain. Germline loops: CDR1 SEHNR, CDR2 FQNEAQ (reference sequence). This CDR3 region has 15 residues. V dropped 7 bases and J dropped 6 bases, with 18 bases sitting between them. The CDR3 protein is CASTPDIIASGELFF. CDR3 in DNA: TGTGCCAGCACCCCCGACATTATAGCATCCGGGGAGCTGTTTTTT.